This TCR beta chain was sequenced in a study of ipilimumab plus nivolumab after autologous stem cell transplantation. Sequenced by immunoSEQ multiplex PCR; TCRdb stores in-frame clones only, minus some. Of over 80,000 clones listed, 75% to 85% are singletons. Dosing: nivolumab 3 mg/kg IV, weeks 1, 4, 7, 10, then every two weeks to week 26. CDR1 is GTSNPN and CDR2 is SVGIG in the germline V gene (reference sequence). Trimming left V 0 bases short and J 10 bases short, with 13 bases between. The CDR3 runs to 13 residues. This chain links TRBV30 with TRBJ1-5; D uncertain. The sequence was obtained from a male donor with diffuse large B-cell lymphoma. Specimen: PBMCs, collected in a trial of ipilimumab plus nivolumab as post-transplant consolidation. The CDR3 nucleotides read TGTGCCTGGAGTGTAGAGATACCCGGACCCCAGCATTTT. Protein product: CAWSVEIPGPQHF.